One sample yielded the 26 T cell receptor beta chains listed below, sequenced in a study of blood T cells in healthy people across ages. Primers used in a second PCR of about 7 to 12 cycles were a sample-barcoded 5' primer and a J-beta primer mix. TCRdb redid the calling of the 5' RACE reads with MiXCR, one entry per CDR3 protein. This table holds about a million distinct CDR3 sequences, about 51% found once. Sequenced: blood. The receptors here all came from an older woman in good health.

The CDR3 DNA reads as TGTGCCAGCAGTGCACAAGGAGCGCGGACAGATACGCAGTATTTT. Amino acids: CASSAQGARTDTQYF. The genes are TRBV2 and TRBJ2-3; D remains ambiguous. Trimming left V 4 bases short and J 3 bases short, with 14 bases between. The CDR3 sequence is 15 residues long. The germline V gene has CDR1 SNHLY and CDR2 FYNNEI.

V is TRBV18 and J is TRBJ2-7; no clear D gene. Germline CDR1 is KGHSH and CDR2 is LQKENI. Deletions cut 3 bases from V and 4 bases from J, with 7 bases between. The CDR3 is 12 amino acids. The CDR3 region is CASSPQQYEQYF. The CDR3 nucleotides read TGTGCCAGCTCACCCCAACAGTACGAGCAGTACTTC.

This clonotype was seen more than once but under ten times. The chain carries TRBV25-1 and TRBJ2-3; 7 bases line up with TRBD1. The trim removed 6 bases at V and 5 bases at J, leaving 8 bases unmatched. Germline CDR1 reads MGHDK; CDR2 reads SYGVNS. CDR3 length: 14 residues. The CDR3 coding sequence is TGTGCCAGCAGCAGACAGGGAGTAAGAGATACGCAGTATTTT. Its protein product is CASSRQGVRDTQYF.

Comments on this clonotype: Its ends do not fully match the called genes, so a read error is possible. The chain uses TRBV27 and TRBJ2-2; 12 positions match TRBD2. The CDR3 has 16 residues. Looked up from germline, CDR1 is MNHEY and CDR2 is SMNVEV (reference sequence). The chain's CDR3 is CASSPRLAGDTGELFF. The CDR3 nucleotides are TGTGCTAGCAGTCCCAGACTAGCGGGAGACACCGGGGAGCTGTTTTTT.

The chain recombines TRBV7-3 with TRBJ2-1; perhaps D is TRBD1 or TRBD2 (5 bases each). The V gene's germline CDR1 is SGHTA and CDR2 FQGTGA. V gave up 5 bases and J gave up 12 bases, with 14 bases separating them. The CDR3 runs to 12 residues. This CDR3 reads CASSKPGTPQFF. CDR3 nucleotides: TGTGCCAGCAGCAAACCCGGGACGCCGCAGTTCTTC.

The chain couples TRBV28 to TRBJ2-3; 7 nucleotides align to TRBD2. J lost 3 bases, V lost 7 bases, and 4 bases had no gene match. Germline CDR1 reads MDHEN; CDR2 reads SYDVKM. This CDR3 has 13 amino acids. The CDR3 nucleotides are TGTGCCAGCAAAGCGGGAAGAACAGATACGCAGTATTTT. It codes for CASKAGRTDTQYF.

Of note for this clonotype: At one end the junction does not follow the germline gene, possibly because of a read error. The chain recombines TRBV4-1 with TRBJ2-3; 9 bases align to TRBD2. CDR3 length: 16 residues. Germline CDR1 reads MGHRA; CDR2 reads YSYEKL. The CDR3 spells CASSQNIAGGTDTQYF. CDR3 DNA sequence: TGCGCTAGCAGCCAAAACATAGCGGGAGGCACAGATACGCAGTATTTT.

The chain has TRBV20-1 and TRBJ2-7; no firm D call. With 7 bases removed from V and 2 bases from J, the gap between germline ends came to 12 bases. CDR3 length: 12 amino acids. The germline V gene has CDR1 DFQATT and CDR2 SNEGSKA (reference sequence). The CDR3 bases are TGCAGTGGAGTCAGGCCAACCTACGAGCAGTACTTC. Translation gives CSGVRPTYEQYF.

In its sample, this clonotype was seen a few times. The chain recombines TRBV15 with TRBJ2-5; D uncertain. The V and J ends lost 1 base and 11 bases respectively, with 14 bases between them. The CDR3 totals 13 residues. Germline CDR1 LNHNV, CDR2 YYDKDF (reference sequence). The CDR3 DNA sequence: TGTGCCACCAGCAGAGTTCGGGTTAATGAGCAGTACTTC. The encoded protein is CATSRVRVNEQYF. The full variable domain, in which reference TRBV15 and TRBJ2-5 provide the parts outside the CDR3, is DAMVIQNPRYQVTQFGKPVTLSCSQTLNHNVMYWYQQKSSQAPKLLFHYYDKDFNNEADTPDNFQSRRPNTSFCFLDIRSPGLGDTAMYLCATSRVRVNEQYFGPGTRLLVL.

J is TRBJ2-5 and V is TRBV20-1, with D possibly called TRBD1 or TRBD2 (5 bases each). The DNA end lines up better with TRBJ2-7; the J call may be wrong. The CDR3 is 16 residues long. Looked up from germline, CDR1 is DFQATT and CDR2 is SNEGSKA (reference sequence). The CDR3 spells CSARGQIASRGDEQYF. Here the CDR3 DNA reads TGCAGTGCTAGAGGGCAGATAGCTAGCCGAGGGGACGAGCAGTACTTC.

The rearrangement links TRBV7-2 to TRBJ2-5; D is possibly TRBD2 (5 bases). Germline V gene lookup returns CDR1 SGHTA and CDR2 FQGNSA. Deletions cut 5 bases from V and 1 base from J, with 14 bases between. There are 15 residues in the CDR3. The CDR3 DNA sequence: TGTGCCAGCAGCCCGGGGTTTGGCCCCCAAGAGACCCAGTACTTC. Translated: CASSPGFGPQETQYF.

This clonotype turned up a few times. The J gene is TRBJ2-7, the V gene TRBV27; D not certain. This CDR3 spans 14 amino acids. CDR1 MNHEY and CDR2 SMNVEV come from the germline V gene (reference sequence). V was shortened by 0 bases and J by 4 bases, with 10 bases between the two germline ends. CDR3 DNA: TGTGCCAGCAGTTTATCGAGATATGGTTACGAGCAGTACTTC. Protein product: CASSLSRYGYEQYF.

The V call is TRBV20-1, the J call TRBJ2-5, with 7 bases that match TRBD2. Germline V lookup: CDR1 DFQATT, CDR2 SNEGSKA (reference sequence). V gave up 6 bases and J gave up 5 bases; unmatched junction bases: 12. This CDR3 contains 14 residues. CDR3 sequence (DNA): TGCAGTGCCAGGTCTGGCGGGAGTGGTGAGACCCAGTACTTC. Translating gives CSARSGGSGETQYF.

The chain recombines TRBV11-2 with TRBJ2-1, with D possibly being TRBD2 (6 bases). The CDR3 runs to 14 residues. Trimming pared 2 bases from V and 9 bases from J, leaving 14 bases between. Germline V gene data show CDR1 as SGHAT and CDR2 as FQNNGV. This CDR3 is CASSLIGTLGEQFF. The CDR3 DNA reads as TGTGCCAGCAGCTTAATAGGGACTCTAGGTGAGCAGTTCTTC.

The genes are TRBV5-6 and TRBJ2-5; the D is unclear. The CDR3 has 17 amino acids. Germline lookup yields CDR1 SGHDT and CDR2 YYEEEE. Trimming left V 6 bases short and J 2 bases short, with 23 bases between. This chain's CDR3 is CASTYRSRHSPQETQYF. CDR3 coding DNA: TGTGCCAGCACTTACCGATCCAGACACTCGCCTCAAGAGACCCAGTACTTC.

This clonotype has more than one count but fewer than ten. The genes are TRBV3-1 and TRBJ2-3; D is unclear. With 4 bases removed from V and 6 bases from J, the gap between germline ends came to 14 bases. The CDR3 is 14 residues long. Per germline, CDR1 LGHDT and CDR2 YNNKEL (reference sequence). CDR3 nucleotide sequence: TGTGCCAGCAGCCGGATGTCTACCAGTGATACGCAGTATTTT. This encodes CASSRMSTSDTQYF.

The chain carries TRBV5-1 and TRBJ1-6; D gene ambiguous. V dropped 1 base and J dropped 5 bases, with 7 bases sitting between them. CDR3 length: 14 residues. Germline values: CDR1 SGHRS, CDR2 YFSETQ. The chain's CDR3 is CASSLPVNNSPLHF. CDR3 nucleotides: TGCGCCAGCAGCTTGCCAGTCAATAATTCACCCCTCCACTTT.

The rearrangement joins TRBV13 to TRBJ2-1; no clear D. Trimming cost V 2 bases and J 2 bases, with 4 bases left between them. Germline assignment: CDR1 PRHDT and CDR2 FYEKMQ (reference sequence). This CDR3 comprises 13 residues. The CDR3 spells CASSLLTYNEQFF. In DNA form, the CDR3 reads TGTGCCAGCAGCTTACTAACCTACAATGAGCAGTTCTTC.

On this clonotype: Because it lacks the conserved phenylalanine or tryptophan at the end, this CDR3 is likely a read error. This chain uses TRBV24-1 with TRBJ2-1, with 15 bases fitting TRBD2. Trimming at V came to 5 bases and at J to 9 bases, leaving 4 bases not matched to a gene. CDR1 and CDR2 from the germline V gene are KGHDR and SFDVKD. The CDR3 is 15 amino acids. The CDR3 region is CATSVPGLAGGEQFL. The CDR3 DNA sequence: TGTGCCACCAGTGTGCCGGGACTAGCGGGAGGTGAGCAGTTCTTA.

The chain has TRBV3-1 and TRBJ1-1; D remains unclear. Trimming took 3 bases from V and 4 from J, leaving 9 bases between them. The CDR3 has 13 amino acids. In germline, CDR1 is LGHDT, CDR2 YNNKEL (reference sequence). CDR3 DNA: TGTGCCAGCAGCCAGCACCGGAGCACTGAAGCTTTCTTT. Its translation is CASSQHRSTEAFF.

V gene TRBV10-1 combines with J gene TRBJ2-1, with 9 nucleotides matching TRBD1. The CDR3 length is 14 residues. V was pared by 6 bases and J by 5 bases, with 5 bases of the junction left unmatched. Per the germline V gene, CDR1 is WNHNN and CDR2 is SYGVQD (reference sequence). The CDR3 region has the DNA TGCGCCAGCAGCGGACAGGGGCAGGACAATGAGCAGTTCTTC. This sequence encodes CASSGQGQDNEQFF.

A few counts support this clonotype. The chain links TRBV11-2 to TRBJ1-1, with unresolved D. This CDR3 has 14 residues. In germline, CDR1 is SGHAT, CDR2 FQNNGV. Trimming pared 5 bases from V and 0 bases from J, leaving 10 bases between. CDR3: CASSPRTVNTEAFF. The DNA of the CDR3 is TGTGCCAGCAGCCCGAGGACGGTGAACACTGAAGCTTTCTTT.

This chain connects TRBV5-5 to TRBJ2-7; maybe TRBD2 (5 bases). V was clipped by 3 bases and J by 6 bases, with 10 bases between them. CDR1 is SGHKS and CDR2 is YYEKEE in the germline V gene (reference sequence). CDR3 length equals 12 residues. The CDR3 nucleotides read TGTGCCAGCAGCTGGACTTCTACCGAGCAGTACTTC. As protein: CASSWTSTEQYF.

This clonotype occurred a few times. The rearrangement joins TRBV4-1 to TRBJ2-3; D call uncertain. The germline V gene has CDR1 MGHRA and CDR2 YSYEKL. This CDR3 is 13 amino acids long. Trimming pared 2 bases from V and 3 bases from J, leaving 6 bases between. The CDR3 DNA sequence: TGCGCCAGCAGCCAATTAAGGACAGATACGCAGTATTTT. This codes for CASSQLRTDTQYF.

This clonotype was seen a few times. The V gene is TRBV7-2, the J gene TRBJ2-1, with no clear D. V gave up 8 bases and J gave up 0 bases, with 14 bases separating them. The germline V gene encodes CDR1 SGHTA and CDR2 FQGNSA. The CDR3 loop spans 15 amino acids. The CDR3 coding sequence is TGTGCCAGCGCTGGGCGTACCCCCTCCTACAATGAGCAGTTCTTC. Amino acid sequence: CASAGRTPSYNEQFF.

This clonotype was seen only a few times. The chain joins TRBV28 to TRBJ1-4; D call uncertain. The CDR3 contains 17 residues. Germline V gene lookup returns CDR1 MDHEN and CDR2 SYDVKM. V shed 4 bases and J shed 0 bases, with 15 bases lying between them. In DNA form, the CDR3 reads TGTGCCAGCAGTTCCCCGGAGGGAATTGCAACTAATGAAAAACTGTTTTTT. Residues: CASSSPEGIATNEKLFF.